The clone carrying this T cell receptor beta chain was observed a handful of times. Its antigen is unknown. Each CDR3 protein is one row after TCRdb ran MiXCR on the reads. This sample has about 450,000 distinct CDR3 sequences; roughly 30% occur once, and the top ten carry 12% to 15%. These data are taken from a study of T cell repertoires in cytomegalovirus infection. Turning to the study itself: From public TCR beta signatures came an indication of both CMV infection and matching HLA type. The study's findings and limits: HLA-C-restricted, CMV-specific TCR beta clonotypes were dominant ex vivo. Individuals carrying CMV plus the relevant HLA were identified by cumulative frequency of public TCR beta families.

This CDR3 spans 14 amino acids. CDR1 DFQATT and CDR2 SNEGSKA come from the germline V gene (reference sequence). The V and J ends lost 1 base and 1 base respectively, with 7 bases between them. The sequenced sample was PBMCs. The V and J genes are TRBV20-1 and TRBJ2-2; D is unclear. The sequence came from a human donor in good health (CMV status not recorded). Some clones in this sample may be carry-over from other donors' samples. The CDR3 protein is CSARVRVNTGELFF. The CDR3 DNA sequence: TGCAGTGCTAGAGTTCGGGTGAACACCGGGGAGCTGTTTTTT.